This T cell receptor beta chain came from a study of long-term antiretroviral therapy in people with HIV. Study-wide results and caveats: In samples taken after ART, diversity increased but remained below transplant donor control levels. Possibly under older ART regimens, blood was drawn between the mid-2000s and the late 2010s.

In this sample, this clone turned up once. The antigen is undetermined. The length of the CDR3 is 17 residues. CDR1 is SGHRS and CDR2 is YFSETQ in the germline V gene. Trimming removed 4 bases at V and 2 bases at J, with 21 bases between. Samples were assayed with immunoSEQ v3.0 at survey level. Researchers set sequencing to target roughly 35,000-55,000 T-cell genomes per sample. Only in-frame clones appear in the TCRdb table, and some are missing; sequencing was by immunoSEQ multiplex PCR. The sample lists about 21,000 clones; about 70% were seen once. The V call is TRBV5-1, the J call TRBJ1-1, with D perhaps TRBD1 (6 bases). The TCR sequence derives from a man between 18 and 35 years old with HIV. This specimen was unsorted PBMCs, taken 0.5 years before starting antiretroviral therapy. The CDR3 nucleotides are TGCGCCAGCAGCACGACAGGCGACGGGGGCCCTAACACTGAAGCTTTCTTT. Protein sequence: CASSTTGDGGPNTEAFF.